The clone carrying this T cell receptor (beta chain) is judged large. Its antigen is undetermined. From germline, CDR1 is SNHLY and CDR2 FYNNEI. This CDR3 region has 14 residues. V gave up 6 bases and J gave up 4 bases, with 13 bases separating them. Here immunoSEQ multiplex PCR was the method, and the copy in TCRdb shows in-frame clones only, minus some. The sample shows about 15,000 clones, about nine tenths of them seen only once. The sample is drawn from a study of T cell repertoires and Cas9 in healthy adults. Overall study: Multi-effector potency, cytotoxicity and lineage were assessed in SpCas9-reactive CD4 and CD8 T cells. Study-wide findings and caveats: SpCas9-reactive regulatory T cells reportedly mitigated SpCas9-reactive effector T cells in vitro.

The chain links TRBV2 to TRBJ1-3; D is undetermined. Material for sequencing was Tregs (CD4+, CD25+, CD127-, CD137-, CD154-) from PBMCs; culture status not recorded. The clonotype originates from a human donor in good health. The CDR3 protein is CASRDGGEGNTIYF. In DNA, the CDR3 is TGTGCCAGCAGAGACGGCGGGGAAGGAAACACCATATATTTT.